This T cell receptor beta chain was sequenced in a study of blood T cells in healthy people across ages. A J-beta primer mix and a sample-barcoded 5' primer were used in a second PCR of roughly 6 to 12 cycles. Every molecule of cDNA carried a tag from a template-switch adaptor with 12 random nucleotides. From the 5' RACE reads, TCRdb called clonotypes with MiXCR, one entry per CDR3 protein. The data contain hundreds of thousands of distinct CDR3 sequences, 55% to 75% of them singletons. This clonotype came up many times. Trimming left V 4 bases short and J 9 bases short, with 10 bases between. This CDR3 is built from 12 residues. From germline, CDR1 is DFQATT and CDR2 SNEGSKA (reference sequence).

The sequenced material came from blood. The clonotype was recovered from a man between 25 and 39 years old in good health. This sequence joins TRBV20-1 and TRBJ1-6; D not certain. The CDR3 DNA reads TGCAGTGCTAAAGCTTGGGGTTCACCCCTCCACTTT. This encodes CSAKAWGSPLHF.